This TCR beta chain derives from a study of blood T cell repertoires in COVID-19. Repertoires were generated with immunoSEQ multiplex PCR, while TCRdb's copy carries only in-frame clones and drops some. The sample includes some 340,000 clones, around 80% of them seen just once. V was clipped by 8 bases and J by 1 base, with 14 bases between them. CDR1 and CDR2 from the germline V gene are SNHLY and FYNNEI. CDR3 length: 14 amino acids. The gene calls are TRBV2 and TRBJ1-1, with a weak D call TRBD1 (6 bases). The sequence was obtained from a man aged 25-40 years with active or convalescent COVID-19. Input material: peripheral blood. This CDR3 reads CASHLGQGNTEAFF. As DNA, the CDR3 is TGTGCCAGCCACCTGGGACAAGGGAACACTGAAGCTTTCTTT.